The next 18 T cell receptor beta chains were all read from a single sample in a study of cytomegalovirus exposure and HLA in healthy donors. Only in-frame clones appear in the TCRdb table, and some are missing; sequencing was by immunoSEQ multiplex PCR. The repertoire holds about 100,000 clones, with around 82% as singletons. The sequencing sample was made of PBMCs. The origin of the receptors is a woman between 18 and 29 years old in good health and CMV-seronegative.

The chain recombines TRBV5-6 with TRBJ2-3, with D tentatively TRBD1 (5 bases). This CDR3 is 13 amino acids long. V lost 4 bases to trimming and J lost 6 bases, with 12 bases between them. Per the germline V gene, CDR1 is SGHDT and CDR2 is YYEEEE. Here the CDR3 reads CASSRRTPDTQYF. For the CDR3, the DNA is TGTGCCAGCAGCCGTAGGACACCTGATACGCAGTATTTT.

The J gene is TRBJ2-3, the V gene TRBV29-1; the match to TRBD1 covers 7 bases. The trim removed 6 bases at V and 2 bases at J, leaving 5 bases unmatched. CDR1 and CDR2 from the germline V gene are SQVTM and ANQGSEA. The CDR3 spans 13 residues. The DNA of the CDR3 is TGCAGCGTGACGGGGACAGCCACAGATACGCAGTATTTT. Protein: CSVTGTATDTQYF.

The rearrangement links TRBV13 to TRBJ2-7; TRBD2 matches at 7 bases. CDR1 and CDR2 (germline): PRHDT, FYEKMQ (reference sequence). The junction had 2 bases not matched to a gene; V was cut back by 3 bases and J by 3 bases. This CDR3 is 13 amino acids long. CDR3 DNA sequence: TGTGCCAGCAGCTTCGGGGGGAACTACGAGCAGTACTTC. Its translation is CASSFGGNYEQYF. The entire variable domain, with the rest obtained from reference TRBV13 and TRBJ2-7, is as follows: AAGVIQSPRHLIKEKRETATLKCYPIPRHDTVYWYQQGPGQDPQFLISFYEKMQSDKGSIPDRFSAQQFSDYHSELNMSSLELGDSALYFCASSFGGNYEQYFGPGTRLTVT.

This chain connects TRBV5-1 to TRBJ2-1; D remains unclear. Per the germline V gene, CDR1 is SGHRS and CDR2 is YFSETQ. The CDR3 is 15 amino acids. Trimming stripped 0 bases from V and 0 bases from J, with 7 bases between. This CDR3 reads CASSLALASYNEQFF. The DNA for the CDR3 is TGCGCCAGCAGCTTGGCACTTGCCTCCTACAATGAGCAGTTCTTC.

The J gene is TRBJ2-5, the V gene TRBV28, with 8 bases that match TRBD1. V lost 2 bases, J lost 5 bases, and 10 bases stayed unmatched. The CDR3 consists of 16 residues. Germline CDR1 and CDR2: MDHEN and SYDVKM. The chain's CDR3 is CASSLPGQGRRETQYF. DNA of the CDR3: TGTGCCAGCAGTTTACCAGGACAGGGTCGACGGGAGACCCAGTACTTC.

The chain is built from TRBV6-5 and TRBJ2-2, with D tentatively TRBD2 (7 bases). CDR3 size: 16 residues. Looked up from germline, CDR1 is MNHEY and CDR2 is SVGAGI. Deletions cut 2 bases from V and 4 bases from J, with 14 bases between. CDR3 coding DNA: TGTGCCAGCAGTTACCCCGGGGGGCCGGGCACCGGGGAGCTGTTTTTT. Translating gives CASSYPGGPGTGELFF.

This chain joins TRBV6-6 and TRBJ1-6; TRBD1 might be the D (5 bases). Trimming took off 5 bases at V and 0 bases at J, with 11 bases between the two ends. CDR3 length: 16 amino acids. Per the germline V gene, CDR1 is MNHNY and CDR2 is SVGAGI (reference sequence). The CDR3 bases are TGTGCCAGCAGTGCGACAGAGAGCTCCTATAATTCACCCCTCCACTTT. Translated: CASSATESSYNSPLHF.

V and J are TRBV6-1 and TRBJ1-1; D is unresolved. V lost 3 bases and J lost 0, with 11 bases in between. The CDR3 has 15 amino acids. Germline loops: CDR1 MNHNS, CDR2 SASEGT. CDR3 coding DNA: TGTGCCAGCAGTGATCTTGTGGCGGTGAACACTGAAGCTTTCTTT. It yields the protein CASSDLVAVNTEAFF.

This rearrangement joins TRBV5-5 to TRBJ2-7; 7 nucleotides align to TRBD2. This CDR3 is built from 14 residues. The V gene end was trimmed by 4 bases and the J gene end by 1 base; junction bases not matched to a gene: 5. CDR1 SGHKS and CDR2 YYEKEE come from the germline V gene (reference sequence). The CDR3 coding sequence is TGTGCCAGCAGCCCCCGGGACTATTCCTACGAGCAGTACTTC. Its protein is CASSPRDYSYEQYF.

The chain recombines TRBV4-2 with TRBJ2-2; tentative D call: TRBD2 (6 bases). CDR1 is LGHNA, CDR2 YNFKEQ, per germline. The CDR3 spans 17 residues. V was trimmed by 0 bases and J by 0 bases, leaving 11 bases between them. CDR3 region: CASSQEGEASNTGELFF. For the CDR3, the DNA is TGTGCCAGCAGCCAAGAAGGGGAGGCTTCGAACACCGGGGAGCTGTTTTTT.

The chain links TRBV9 to TRBJ2-7, with 7 bases fitting TRBD1. The V segment lost 5 bases and the J segment 4 bases; nucleotides outside the gene matches: 9. The CDR3 covers 14 residues. CDR1 is SGDLS and CDR2 is YYNGEE in the germline V gene. The CDR3 here is CASSNRQQGYEQYF. CDR3 bases: TGTGCCAGCAGTAATAGACAACAGGGGTACGAGCAGTACTTC.

The chain joins TRBV13 to TRBJ1-2, with unresolved D. The CDR3 is 15 residues long. CDR1 and CDR2 from the germline V gene are PRHDT and FYEKMQ (reference sequence). The V end lost 1 base, the J end lost 1 base, and 10 bases lay between the germline ends. This CDR3 is CASSLVSEYNYGYTF. CDR3 DNA sequence: TGTGCCAGCAGCTTAGTCTCAGAATATAACTATGGCTACACCTTC.

The genes are TRBV28 and TRBJ1-5, with a weak D call TRBD1 (6 bases). V was trimmed by 3 bases and J by 4 bases, leaving 16 bases between them. The germline gives CDR1 MDHEN, CDR2 SYDVKM. This CDR3 has 16 residues. The CDR3 spells CASSFPLDTGNQPQHF. The CDR3 bases are TGTGCCAGCAGTTTCCCCTTAGATACAGGGAATCAGCCCCAGCATTTT.

The genes are TRBV5-1 and TRBJ1-1, with D maybe TRBD1 (6 bases). V was pared by 4 bases and J by 7 bases, with 17 bases between. The germline gives CDR1 SGHRS, CDR2 YFSETQ. This CDR3 comprises 14 residues. The CDR3 reads CASSPANREGEAFF. CDR3 nucleotides: TGCGCCAGCAGCCCGGCTAACAGGGAGGGTGAAGCTTTCTTT.

This clone was detected a few times. The genes are TRBV2 and TRBJ2-5; 7 nucleotides agree with TRBD1. This CDR3 is 12 amino acids long. V lost 9 bases, J lost 3 bases, and 4 bases stayed unmatched. CDR1 SNHLY and CDR2 FYNNEI come from the germline V gene. As DNA, the CDR3 is TGTGCCAGGAAGACAGGGAAAGAGACCCAGTACTTC. This translates into CARKTGKETQYF.

Details on this clone: Distinct nucleotide sequences in the sample also encode this CDR3. The chain carries TRBV2 and TRBJ2-1; 8 bases agree with TRBD2. Trimming at V came to 5 bases and at J to 6 bases, leaving 9 bases not matched to a gene. The CDR3 has 15 amino acids. Germline loops: CDR1 SNHLY, CDR2 FYNNEI. CDR3 sequence reads: CASSLLADSRNEQFF. In nucleotides, the CDR3 is TGTGCCAGCAGTCTACTAGCGGATTCTCGCAATGAGCAGTTCTTC. Based on the CDR3 plus reference TRBV2 and TRBJ2-1, the full variable domain is EPEVTQTPSHQVTQMGQEVILRCVPISNHLYFYWYRQILGQKVEFLVSFYNNEISEKSEIFDDQFSVERPDGSNFTLKIRSTKLEDSAMYFCASSLLADSRNEQFFGPGTRLTVL.

The chain recombines TRBV11-2 with TRBJ2-1; TRBD2 matches at 9 bases. The CDR3 is made up of 14 amino acids. The J segment lost 8 bases and the V segment lost 2 bases, leaving 4 bases of the junction unmatched. Germline values: CDR1 SGHAT, CDR2 FQNNGV. CDR3 DNA: TGTGCCAGCAGCTTACCCGGGACTAGCTATGAGCAGTTCTTC. It specifies CASSLPGTSYEQFF.

V and J are TRBV7-8 and TRBJ2-7; D call uncertain. Germline assignment: CDR1 SGHVS and CDR2 FQNEAQ. Trimming removed 3 bases from V and 1 base from J, with 16 bases in between. The CDR3 extends over 16 amino acids. CDR3 sequence reads: CASSFTPETHSYEQYF. As DNA, the CDR3 is TGTGCCAGCAGCTTCACCCCCGAGACACATTCCTACGAGCAGTACTTC. Full variable domain (missing parts from reference TRBV7-8 and TRBJ2-7): GAGVSQSPRYKVAKRGQDVALRCDPISGHVSLFWYQQALGQGPEFLTYFQNEAQLDKSGLPSDRFFAERPEGSVSTLKIQRTQQEDSAVYLCASSFTPETHSYEQYFGPGTRLTVT.